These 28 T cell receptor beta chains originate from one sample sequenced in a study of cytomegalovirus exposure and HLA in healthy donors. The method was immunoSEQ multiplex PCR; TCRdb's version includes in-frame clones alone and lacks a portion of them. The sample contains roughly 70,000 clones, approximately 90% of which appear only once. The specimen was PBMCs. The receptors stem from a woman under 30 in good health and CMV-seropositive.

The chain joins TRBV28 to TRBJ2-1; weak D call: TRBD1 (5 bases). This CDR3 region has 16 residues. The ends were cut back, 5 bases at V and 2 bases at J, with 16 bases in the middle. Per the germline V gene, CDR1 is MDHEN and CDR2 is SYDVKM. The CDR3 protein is CASSQIQAPPYNEQFF. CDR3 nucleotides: TGTGCCAGCAGTCAGATACAGGCTCCCCCCTACAATGAGCAGTTCTTC. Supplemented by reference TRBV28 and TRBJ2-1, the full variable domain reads DVKVTQSSRYLVKRTGEKVFLECVQDMDHENMFWYRQDPGLGLRLIYFSYDVKMKEKGDIPEGYSVSREKKERFSLILESASTNQTSMYLCASSQIQAPPYNEQFFGPGTRLTVL.

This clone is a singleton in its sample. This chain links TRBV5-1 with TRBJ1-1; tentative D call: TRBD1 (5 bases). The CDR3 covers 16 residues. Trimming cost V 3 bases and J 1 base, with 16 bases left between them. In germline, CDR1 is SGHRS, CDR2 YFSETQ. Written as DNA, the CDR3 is TGCGCCAGCAGCTGGGGGGAACCCATTAAGAACACTGAAGCTTTCTTT. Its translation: CASSWGEPIKNTEAFF.

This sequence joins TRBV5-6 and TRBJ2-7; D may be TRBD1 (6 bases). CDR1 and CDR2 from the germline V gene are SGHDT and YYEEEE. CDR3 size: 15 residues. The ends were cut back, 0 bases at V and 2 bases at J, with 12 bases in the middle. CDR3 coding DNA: TGTGCCAGCAGCTTGGTGGGACATCCTACCTACGAGCAGTACTTC. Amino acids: CASSLVGHPTYEQYF. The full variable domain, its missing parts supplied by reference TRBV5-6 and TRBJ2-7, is DAGVTQSPTHLIKTRGQQVTLRCSPKSGHDTVSWYQQALGQGPQFIFQYYEEEERQRGNFPDRFSGHQFPNYSSELNVNALLLGDSALYLCASSLVGHPTYEQYFGPGTRLTVT.

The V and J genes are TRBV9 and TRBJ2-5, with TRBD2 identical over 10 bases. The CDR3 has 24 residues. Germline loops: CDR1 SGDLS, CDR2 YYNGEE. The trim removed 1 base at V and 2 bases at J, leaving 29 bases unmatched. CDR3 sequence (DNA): TGTGCCAGCAGCGTACGCGGTCGGATCACCGGGACACCTTCTAGCGGGAGAGATCAAGAGACCCAGTACTTC. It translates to CASSVRGRITGTPSSGRDQETQYF.

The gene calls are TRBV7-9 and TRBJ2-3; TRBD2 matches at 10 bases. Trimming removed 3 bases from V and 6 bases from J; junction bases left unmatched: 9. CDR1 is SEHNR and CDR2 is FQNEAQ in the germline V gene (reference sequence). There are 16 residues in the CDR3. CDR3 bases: TGTGCCAGCAGCTTGGTCCTAGCGGGAGCGGGGGATACGCAGTATTTT. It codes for CASSLVLAGAGDTQYF.

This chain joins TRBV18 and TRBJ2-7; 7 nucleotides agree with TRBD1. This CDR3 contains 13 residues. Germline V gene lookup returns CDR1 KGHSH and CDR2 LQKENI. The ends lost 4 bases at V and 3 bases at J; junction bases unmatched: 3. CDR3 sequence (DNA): TGTGCCAGCTCACGGGACAGTCTCTACGAGCAGTACTTC. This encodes CASSRDSLYEQYF.

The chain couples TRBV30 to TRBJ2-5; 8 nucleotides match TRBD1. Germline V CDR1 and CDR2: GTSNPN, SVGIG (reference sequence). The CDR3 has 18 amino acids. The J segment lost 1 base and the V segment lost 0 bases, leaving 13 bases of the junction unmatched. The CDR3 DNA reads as TGTGCCTGGAGTGTACTATGGGACAGGCCGGACACCCAAGAGACCCAGTACTTC. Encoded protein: CAWSVLWDRPDTQETQYF. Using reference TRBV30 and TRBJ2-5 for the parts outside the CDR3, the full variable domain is SQTIHQWPATLVQPVGSPLSLECTVEGTSNPNLYWYRQAAGRGLQLLFYSVGIGQISSEVPQNLSASRPQDRQFILSSKKLLLSDSGFYLCAWSVLWDRPDTQETQYFGPGTRLLVL.

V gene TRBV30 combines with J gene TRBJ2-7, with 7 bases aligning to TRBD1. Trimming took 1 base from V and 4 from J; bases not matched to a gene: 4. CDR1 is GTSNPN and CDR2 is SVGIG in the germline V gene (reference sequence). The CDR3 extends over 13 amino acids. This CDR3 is CAWSDRGVYEQYF. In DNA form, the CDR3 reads TGTGCCTGGAGTGACAGGGGTGTTTACGAGCAGTACTTC.

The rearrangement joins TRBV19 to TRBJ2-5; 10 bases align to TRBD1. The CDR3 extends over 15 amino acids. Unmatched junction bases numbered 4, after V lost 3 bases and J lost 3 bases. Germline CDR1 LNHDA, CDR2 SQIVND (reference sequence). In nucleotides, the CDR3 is TGTGCCAGTAGTATCCCGGGACAGGGGAAAGAGACCCAGTACTTC. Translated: CASSIPGQGKETQYF.

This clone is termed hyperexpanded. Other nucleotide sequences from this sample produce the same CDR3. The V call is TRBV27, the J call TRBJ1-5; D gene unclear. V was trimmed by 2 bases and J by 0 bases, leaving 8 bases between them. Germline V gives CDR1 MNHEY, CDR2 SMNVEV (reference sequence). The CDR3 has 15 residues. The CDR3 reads CASSLSLNSNQPQHF. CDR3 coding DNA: TGTGCCAGCAGTTTAAGTCTAAATAGCAATCAGCCCCAGCATTTT.

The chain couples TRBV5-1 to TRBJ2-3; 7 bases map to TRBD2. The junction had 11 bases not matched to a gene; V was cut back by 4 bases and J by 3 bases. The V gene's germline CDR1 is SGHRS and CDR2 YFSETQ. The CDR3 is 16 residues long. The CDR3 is CASSPSRGLETDTQYF. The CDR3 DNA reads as TGCGCCAGCAGCCCGTCCCGAGGACTAGAGACAGATACGCAGTATTTT.

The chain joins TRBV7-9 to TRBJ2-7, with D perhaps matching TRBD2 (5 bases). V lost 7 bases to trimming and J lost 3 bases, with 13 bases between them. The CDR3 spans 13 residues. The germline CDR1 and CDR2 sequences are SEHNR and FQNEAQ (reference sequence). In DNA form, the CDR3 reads TGTGCCAGCACGGGAAACGGAATCTACGAGCAGTACTTC. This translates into CASTGNGIYEQYF. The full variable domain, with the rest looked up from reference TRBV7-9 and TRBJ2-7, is DTGVSQNPRHKITKRGQNVTFRCDPISEHNRLYWYRQTLGQGPEFLTYFQNEAQLEKSRLLSDRFSAERPKGSFSTLEIQRTEQGDSAMYLCASTGNGIYEQYFGPGTRLTVT.

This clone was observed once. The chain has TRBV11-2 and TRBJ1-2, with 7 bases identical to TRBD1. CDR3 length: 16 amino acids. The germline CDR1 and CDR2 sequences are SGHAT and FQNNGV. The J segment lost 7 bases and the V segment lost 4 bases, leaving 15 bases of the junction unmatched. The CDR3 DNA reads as TGTGCCAGCAGCTCACAGGCGGGAGGGGGCATTCGTGGCTACACCTTC. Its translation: CASSSQAGGGIRGYTF.

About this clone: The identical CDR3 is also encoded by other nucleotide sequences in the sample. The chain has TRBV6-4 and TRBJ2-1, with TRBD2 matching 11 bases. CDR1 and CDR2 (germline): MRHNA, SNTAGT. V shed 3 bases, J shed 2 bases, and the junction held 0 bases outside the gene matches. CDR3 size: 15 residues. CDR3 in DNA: TGTGCCAGCAGTGATAGCGGGGGGGCCTACAATGAGCAGTTCTTC. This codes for CASSDSGGAYNEQFF.

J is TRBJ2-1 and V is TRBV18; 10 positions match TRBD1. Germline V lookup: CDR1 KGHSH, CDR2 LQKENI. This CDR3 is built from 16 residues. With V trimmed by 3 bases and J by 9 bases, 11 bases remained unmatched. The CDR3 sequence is CASSPRPGQGFGEQFF. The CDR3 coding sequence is TGTGCCAGCTCACCGCGCCCGGGACAGGGGTTTGGTGAGCAGTTCTTC.

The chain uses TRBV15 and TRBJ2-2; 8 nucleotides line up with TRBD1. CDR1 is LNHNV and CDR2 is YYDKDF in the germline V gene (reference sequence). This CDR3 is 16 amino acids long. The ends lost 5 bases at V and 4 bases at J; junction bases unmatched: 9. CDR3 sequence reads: CATSVAGGLSTGELFF. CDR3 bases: TGTGCCACCAGCGTGGCAGGGGGCTTAAGCACCGGGGAGCTGTTTTTT.

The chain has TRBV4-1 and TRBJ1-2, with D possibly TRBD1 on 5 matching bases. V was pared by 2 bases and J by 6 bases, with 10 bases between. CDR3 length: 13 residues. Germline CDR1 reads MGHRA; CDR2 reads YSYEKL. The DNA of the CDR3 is TGCGCCAGCAGCCAAACCTTGACAGATGGCTACACCTTC. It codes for CASSQTLTDGYTF.

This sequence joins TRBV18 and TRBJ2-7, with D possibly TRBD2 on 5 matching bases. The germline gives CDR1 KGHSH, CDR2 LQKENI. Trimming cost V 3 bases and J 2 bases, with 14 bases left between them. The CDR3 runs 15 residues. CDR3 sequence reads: CASSPFFGEPYEQYF. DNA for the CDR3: TGTGCCAGCTCACCGTTTTTCGGGGAGCCCTACGAGCAGTACTTC.

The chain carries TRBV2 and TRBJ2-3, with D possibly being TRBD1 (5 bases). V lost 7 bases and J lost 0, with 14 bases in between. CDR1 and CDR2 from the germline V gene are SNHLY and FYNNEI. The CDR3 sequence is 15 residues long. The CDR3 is CASILRPGSTDTQYF. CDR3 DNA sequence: TGTGCCAGCATACTCCGGCCAGGGAGCACAGATACGCAGTATTTT. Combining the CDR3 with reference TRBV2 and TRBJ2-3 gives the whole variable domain EPEVTQTPSHQVTQMGQEVILRCVPISNHLYFYWYRQILGQKVEFLVSFYNNEISEKSEIFDDQFSVERPDGSNFTLKIRSTKLEDSAMYFCASILRPGSTDTQYFGPGTRLTVL.

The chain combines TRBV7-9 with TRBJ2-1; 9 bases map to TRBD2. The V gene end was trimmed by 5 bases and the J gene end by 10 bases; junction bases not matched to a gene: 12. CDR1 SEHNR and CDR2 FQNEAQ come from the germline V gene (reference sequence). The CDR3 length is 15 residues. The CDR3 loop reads CASSPGLAQLREQFF. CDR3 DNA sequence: TGTGCCAGCAGCCCGGGACTAGCCCAATTACGGGAGCAGTTCTTC.

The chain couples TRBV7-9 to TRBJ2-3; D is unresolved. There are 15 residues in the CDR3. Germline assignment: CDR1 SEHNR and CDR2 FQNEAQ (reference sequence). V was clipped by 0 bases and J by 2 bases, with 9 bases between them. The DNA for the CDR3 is TGTGCCAGCAGCTTAGCCGCGGTAAACACAGATACGCAGTATTTT. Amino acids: CASSLAAVNTDTQYF. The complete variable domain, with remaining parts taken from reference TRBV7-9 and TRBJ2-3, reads DTGVSQNPRHKITKRGQNVTFRCDPISEHNRLYWYRQTLGQGPEFLTYFQNEAQLEKSRLLSDRFSAERPKGSFSTLEIQRTEQGDSAMYLCASSLAAVNTDTQYFGPGTRLTVL.

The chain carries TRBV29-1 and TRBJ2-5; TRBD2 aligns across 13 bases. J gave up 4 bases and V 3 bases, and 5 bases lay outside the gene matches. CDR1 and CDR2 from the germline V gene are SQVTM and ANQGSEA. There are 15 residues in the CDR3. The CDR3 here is CSVDGTSGMGETQYF. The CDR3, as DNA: TGCAGCGTTGACGGGACTAGCGGGATGGGAGAGACCCAGTACTTC.

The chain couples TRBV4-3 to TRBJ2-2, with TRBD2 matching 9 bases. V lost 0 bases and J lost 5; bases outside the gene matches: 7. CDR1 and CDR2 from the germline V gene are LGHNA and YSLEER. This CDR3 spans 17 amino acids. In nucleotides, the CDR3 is TGCGCCAGCAGCCAAGATAGTCTGGCGGGAGGGACCGGGGAGCTGTTTTTT. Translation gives CASSQDSLAGGTGELFF.

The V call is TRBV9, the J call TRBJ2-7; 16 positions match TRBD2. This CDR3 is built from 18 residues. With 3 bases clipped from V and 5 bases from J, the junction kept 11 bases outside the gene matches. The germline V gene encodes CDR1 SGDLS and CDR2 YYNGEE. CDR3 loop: CASSAHGTSGRAANEQYF. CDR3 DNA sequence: TGTGCCAGCAGCGCTCATGGGACTAGCGGGAGGGCCGCGAACGAGCAGTACTTC. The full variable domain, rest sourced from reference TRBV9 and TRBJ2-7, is DSGVTQTPKHLITATGQRVTLRCSPRSGDLSVYWYQQSLDQGLQFLIQYYNGEERAKGNILERFSAQQFPDLHSELNLSSLELGDSALYFCASSAHGTSGRAANEQYFGPGTRLTVT.

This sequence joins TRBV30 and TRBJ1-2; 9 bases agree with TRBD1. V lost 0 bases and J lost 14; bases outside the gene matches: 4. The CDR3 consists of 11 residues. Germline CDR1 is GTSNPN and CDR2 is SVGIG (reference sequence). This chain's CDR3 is CAWSVQGTGTF. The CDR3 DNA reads TGTGCCTGGAGTGTACAGGGGACAGGGACCTTC. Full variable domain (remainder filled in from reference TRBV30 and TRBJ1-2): SQTIHQWPATLVQPVGSPLSLECTVEGTSNPNLYWYRQAAGRGLQLLFYSVGIGQISSEVPQNLSASRPQDRQFILSSKKLLLSDSGFYLCAWSVQGTGTFGSGTRLTVV.

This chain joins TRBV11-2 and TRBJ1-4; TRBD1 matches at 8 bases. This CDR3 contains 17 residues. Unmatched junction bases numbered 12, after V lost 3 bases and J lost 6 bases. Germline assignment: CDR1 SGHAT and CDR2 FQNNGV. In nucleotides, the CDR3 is TGTGCCAGCAGCTTCAGCCCCCAGGGGGCCCTCGATGAAAAACTGTTTTTT. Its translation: CASSFSPQGALDEKLFF. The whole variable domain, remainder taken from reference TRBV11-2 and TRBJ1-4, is EAGVAQSPRYKIIEKRQSVAFWCNPISGHATLYWYQQILGQGPKLLIQFQNNGVVDDSQLPKDRFSAERLKGVDSTLKIQPAKLEDSAVYLCASSFSPQGALDEKLFFGSGTQLSVL.

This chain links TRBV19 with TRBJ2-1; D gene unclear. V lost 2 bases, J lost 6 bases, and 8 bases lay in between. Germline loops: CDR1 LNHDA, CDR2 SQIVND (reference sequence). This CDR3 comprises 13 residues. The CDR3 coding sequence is TGTGCCAGTAGTATAATTTTCGGCAATGAGCAGTTCTTC. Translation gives CASSIIFGNEQFF.

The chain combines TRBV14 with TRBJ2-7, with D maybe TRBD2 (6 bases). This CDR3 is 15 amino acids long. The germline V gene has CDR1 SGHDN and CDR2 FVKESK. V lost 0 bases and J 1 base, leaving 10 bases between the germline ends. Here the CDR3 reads CASSQDTSRSYEQYF. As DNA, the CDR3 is TGTGCCAGCAGCCAAGACACTAGCAGATCCTACGAGCAGTACTTC.